This is a list of T cell receptor beta chains from one sample in a study of blood T cells in healthy people across ages. Each CDR3 protein is one row after TCRdb ran MiXCR on the 5' RACE reads. The sample lists over 1.5 million distinct CDR3 sequences, around half occurring once. Source material: blood. Source of these receptors: a woman in her thirties or forties in good health. Each CDR3 is given with its conserved first and last residue. The D gene is left open where the match is weak. Rows give clone size only sometimes, using once, few, many, or a class for an expanded clone.

NA	TRBV7-6	NA	TRBJ2-7	TGTGCCAGCAGCGCCAAAATCGGGGGTTACGAGCAGTACTTC	CASSAKIGGYEQYF
TRBD1	TRBV15	NA	TRBJ2-5	TGTGCCACCAGCAGAGACTATGGACAGGGACAAGAGACCCAGTACTTC	CATSRDYGQGQETQYF
NA	TRBV7-2	NA	TRBJ1-2	TGTGCCAGCAGCTCTTCAGTTGGGGGCGCTTCCTATGGCTACACCTTC	CASSSSVGGASYGYTF
NA	TRBV28	NA	TRBJ1-4	TGTGCCAGCAGTTTAGGAACAGGGTCGGGGGATGAAAAACTGTTTTTT	CASSLGTGSGDEKLFF
NA	TRBV4-3	NA	TRBJ2-5	TGCGCCAGCAGCCAAGACGGGTCAGTCCAAGAGACCCAGTACTTC	CASSQDGSVQETQYF
NA	TRBV27	many	TRBJ2-5	TGTGCCAGCAGTATCGGAGGTGGGGAGACCCAGTACTTC	CASSIGGGETQYF
TRBD2	TRBV7-8	NA	TRBJ2-1	TGTGCCAGCAGCTTAGTCCCGACTAGCGCTGACAATGAGCAGTTCTTC	CASSLVPTSADNEQFF
NA	TRBV2	few	TRBJ2-4	TGTGCCAGTTGGACGTCGGCCAAAAACATTCAGTACTTC	CASWTSAKNIQYF
TRBD1	TRBV7-2	few	TRBJ2-4	TGTGCCAGCAGCATACAACCGGGACAGGTCAAAAACATTCAGTACTTC	CASSIQPGQVKNIQYF
TRBD1	TRBV6-5	NA	TRBJ1-5	TGTGCCAGCAGTTACAGGGGACAGGGGGGCAATCAGCCCCAGCATTTT	CASSYRGQGGNQPQHF
TRBD1	TRBV25-1	few	TRBJ2-3	TGTGCCAGCAGACAGGGGGCAGGGTTCACAGATACGCAGTATTTT	CASRQGAGFTDTQYF
NA	TRBV11-2	few	TRBJ1-2	TGTGCCAGCAGCCTAGGGGCACAGGGACTAGATGGCTACACCTTC	CASSLGAQGLDGYTF
TRBD2	TRBV3-1	NA	TRBJ2-3	TGTGCCAGCAGCCAAAGATGGGCGAGCGGGGGGGCAAAAAGCACAGATACGCAGTATTTT	CASSQRWASGGAKSTDTQYF
NA	TRBV24-1	NA	TRBJ2-7	TGTGCCACCAGTGATTCGACACGTGCAACCTACGAGCAGTACTTC	CATSDSTRATYEQYF
NA	TRBV6-2/TRBV6-3	few	TRBJ2-5	TGTGCCAGCGGGCCCCCAGGAGAGACCCAGTACTTC	CASGPPGETQYF
NA	TRBV6-5	NA	TRBJ1-2	TGTGCCACCCTACGGACGGACCGTAGCTATGGCTACACCTTC	CATLRTDRSYGYTF
NA	TRBV7-2	NA	TRBJ1-4	TGTGCCAGCAGCCCGACAGACCATAATGAAAAACTGTTTTTT	CASSPTDHNEKLFF
NA	TRBV9	few	TRBJ1-5	TGTGCCAGCAGCGTAGGGAGCTCTTCCAATCAGCCCCAGCATTTT	CASSVGSSSNQPQHF
NA	TRBV9	NA	TRBJ2-7	TGTGCCAGCACCTCCGACGGGGTAGGTTTCGACGAGCAGTACTTC	CASTSDGVGFDEQYF
NA	TRBV5-1	NA	TRBJ1-2	TGCGCCAGCAGCTTGGACAGGCAGACCTATGGCTACACCTTC	CASSLDRQTYGYTF
TRBD1	TRBV25-1	many	TRBJ1-2	TGTGCCAGCAGTGGGACAGGGGCCTATGGCTACACCTTC	CASSGTGAYGYTF
NA	TRBV7-2	NA	TRBJ2-5	TGTGCCAGCAGCTTAGCGCGGATGACAGAAATCGCAGAGACCCAGTACTTC	CASSLARMTEIAETQYF
NA	TRBV10-3	NA	TRBJ2-7	TGTGCCATCAGTGGGAATAACGAGCAGTACTTC	CAISGNNEQYF
TRBD2	TRBV25-1	NA	TRBJ2-4	TGTGCCAGCAGTGTCCGGGGGAGGGGCATTCAGTACTTC	CASSVRGRGIQYF
NA	TRBV28	NA	TRBJ1-2	TGTGCCAGTAAGACTCCGGGGGGTAGTGGCTACACCTTC	CASKTPGGSGYTF
TRBD1	TRBV5-1	NA	TRBJ2-1	TGCGCCAGCAGCAAGGACAGGGTAGAGACCCAGTTCTTC	CASSKDRVETQFF
TRBD2	TRBV20-1	NA	TRBJ2-1	TGCAGTGCTAGAGTTGGACTAGCGGGGGGGGATGAGCAGTTCTTC	CSARVGLAGGDEQFF
TRBD2	TRBV3-1	NA	TRBJ2-1	TGTGCCAGCAGCCAACGGACTAGCCTTCCCTCCTACAATGAGCAGTTCTTC	CASSQRTSLPSYNEQFF
TRBD1	TRBV6-1	NA	TRBJ2-3	TGTGCCAGCAGTAAGTCTTCCGGGACAGGGGTCGGCACAGATACGCAGTATTTT	CASSKSSGTGVGTDTQYF
TRBD1	TRBV12-3/TRBV12-4	NA	TRBJ2-5	TGTGCCAGCAGTTTAGCCCGGATCGGGACAGCTCAGGGAGAGACCCAGTACTTC	CASSLARIGTAQGETQYF
NA	TRBV27	NA	TRBJ2-4	TGTGCCAGCAGTTTACCGTCTAAGGGGAGTACTCTAGCCAAAAACATTCAGTACTTC	CASSLPSKGSTLAKNIQYF
NA	TRBV29-1	NA	TRBJ2-5	TGCAGCGTCGTACTAATTAGTTACCAAGAGACCCAGTACTTC	CSVVLISYQETQYF
TRBD1	TRBV27	NA	TRBJ2-5	TGTGCCAGCTCTCCTGGGTCAGGGGGTTGGAATGAGCAGTACTTC	CASSPGSGGWNEQYF
TRBD2	TRBV27	NA	TRBJ2-3	TGTGCCAGCGTCCGAGCGGGGGTCCCAGATACGCAGTATTTT	CASVRAGVPDTQYF
NA	TRBV29-1	few	TRBJ1-5	TGCAGCGTTGAGGTAGATGGCAATCAGCCCCAGCATTTT	CSVEVDGNQPQHF
NA	TRBV7-9	few	TRBJ1-2	TGTGCCAGCAGCAGAGGGAGTGCACAGGGTACTGGCTACACCTTC	CASSRGSAQGTGYTF
TRBD1	TRBV6-1	NA	TRBJ2-7	TGTGCCAGCACCAGGACAGGTGAGACCTACGAGCAGTACTTC	CASTRTGETYEQYF
TRBD1	TRBV7-2	NA	TRBJ1-2	TGTGCCAGCAGCTTAAACAGGGGGCAATATGGCTACACCTTC	CASSLNRGQYGYTF
NA	TRBV12-5	few	TRBJ2-1	TGTGCTAGTGGTTTGGAGGACGGTGAGCAGTTCTTC	CASGLEDGEQFF
NA	TRBV20-1	NA	TRBJ1-4	TGCAGTGCTATATACCGGGAAAAACTGTTTTTT	CSAIYREKLFF
NA	TRBV20-1	NA	TRBJ1-2	TGCAGTGCCGCCGGTACAGTCTATGGCTACACCTTC	CSAAGTVYGYTF
TRBD2	TRBV9	NA	TRBJ2-3	TGTGCCAGCAGCGTCCCTCTAGCGGGGGGGACAGATACGCAGTATTTT	CASSVPLAGGTDTQYF
NA	TRBV29-1	few	TRBJ2-7	TGCAGCGCTGCCCCAAATAGATACGAGCAGTACTTC	CSAAPNRYEQYF
TRBD1	TRBV3-1	NA	TRBJ2-5	TGTGCCAGCAGCCAACTGACAGGGGCTCGAGAGACCCAGTACTTC	CASSQLTGARETQYF
NA	TRBV7-2	few	TRBJ1-5	TGTGCCAGCACCCTAGGTGAGCAGCCCCAGCATTTT	CASTLGEQPQHF
TRBD2	TRBV20-1	NA	TRBJ2-1	TGCAGTGCTGGGACTAGCGCCAACTCCTACAATGAGCAGTTCTTC	CSAGTSANSYNEQFF
TRBD2	TRBV29-1	NA	TRBJ2-1	TGCAGCGTTGAATCAGGGGGACTAGCGGGGGGGAGCGAGCAGTTCTTC	CSVESGGLAGGSEQFF
TRBD1	TRBV2	NA	TRBJ2-7	TGTGCCAGCCTCCGGGACAGGGGAATGGAGTACGAGCAGTACTTC	CASLRDRGMEYEQYF